Presented here are 30 T cell receptor beta chains from one specimen sequenced in a study of cytomegalovirus exposure and HLA in healthy donors. The PCR employed 60 Vbeta primers together with 13 Jbeta primers. Repertoires were generated with immunoSEQ multiplex PCR, while TCRdb's copy carries only in-frame clones and drops some. Of roughly 150,000 clones in the sample, 80% to 90% were seen once. Source material: PBMCs. The receptors were sampled from a male donor in good health and CMV-seronegative.

The chain is built from TRBV6-1 and TRBJ1-2; no firm D call. The V gene's germline CDR1 is MNHNS and CDR2 SASEGT. V was shortened by 11 bases and J by 7 bases, with 23 bases between the two germline ends. This CDR3 spans 14 amino acids. CDR3 in amino acids: CAAEPRTAWSGYTF. In DNA form, the CDR3 reads TGTGCCGCGGAGCCCAGGACTGCCTGGAGTGGCTACACCTTC.

The chain carries TRBV21-1 and TRBJ2-3; the table's D call, TRBD2, was not checked against the DNA. TRBV21-1 is termed a pseudogene. The CDR3 has 15 residues. CDR3 coding DNA: TGTGCCAGCAGCAAAGGGAAGGGACTCACAGATACGCAGTATTTT. Amino acid sequence: CASSKGKGLTDTQYF.

The chain carries TRBV7-9 and TRBJ2-7, with a weak D call TRBD1 (6 bases). Germline loops: CDR1 SEHNR, CDR2 FQNEAQ (reference sequence). The V gene lost 4 bases and the J gene lost 3 bases, with 10 bases spanning the gap. The CDR3 sequence is 13 residues long. The CDR3 here is CASSSTGNYEQYF. The DNA for the CDR3 is TGTGCCAGCAGCTCTACAGGGAACTACGAGCAGTACTTC.

This clone was detected a few times. The genes are TRBV6-5 and TRBJ2-2; 10 positions match TRBD2. Germline loops: CDR1 MNHEY, CDR2 SVGAGI. CDR3 length: 15 residues. The V gene end was trimmed by 2 bases and the J gene end by 6 bases; junction bases not matched to a gene: 3. The CDR3 reads CASSYLAGVPGELFF. For the CDR3, the DNA is TGTGCCAGCAGTTACCTAGCGGGAGTCCCCGGGGAGCTGTTTTTT.

V gene TRBV4-3 combines with J gene TRBJ2-7; a weak D match, TRBD1 (6 bases). The CDR3 extends over 16 amino acids. The germline gives CDR1 LGHNA, CDR2 YSLEER. V lost 0 bases and J 0 bases, leaving 12 bases between the germline ends. For the CDR3, the DNA is TGCGCCAGCAGCCAAGATGACAGGAATCCCTCCTACGAGCAGTACTTC. This encodes CASSQDDRNPSYEQYF.

The CDR3 DNA reads as TGCGCCAGCAGCTTATCCGACAGTCCCTATGGCTACACCTTC. Amino acids: CASSLSDSPYGYTF. The rearrangement joins TRBV5-1 to TRBJ1-2, with D possibly being TRBD1 (5 bases). V lost 2 bases to trimming and J lost 4 bases, with 12 bases between them. This CDR3 has 14 residues. Germline CDR1 SGHRS, CDR2 YFSETQ.

The rearrangement joins TRBV5-1 to TRBJ1-2, with 8 nucleotides matching TRBD1. V lost 0 bases, J lost 6 bases, and 13 bases stayed unmatched. Germline assignment: CDR1 SGHRS and CDR2 YFSETQ. This CDR3 is 17 amino acids long. CDR3 bases: TGCGCCAGCAGCTTGGGGGACAGGAGACGGCAGGAGGATGGCTACACCTTC. Its translation is CASSLGDRRRQEDGYTF.

The J gene is TRBJ2-1, the V gene TRBV27; D perhaps matches TRBD2 (6 bases). Germline CDR1 MNHEY, CDR2 SMNVEV (reference sequence). V lost 0 bases and J 14 bases, leaving 17 bases between the germline ends. The CDR3 runs to 14 residues. The CDR3 sequence: CASSLSSLTSSEFF. As DNA, the CDR3 is TGTGCCAGCAGTTTATCCTCTCTAACTAGCTCTGAGTTCTTC.

A few counts support this clone. The V gene is TRBV25-1, the J gene TRBJ2-2, with 8 bases lining up with TRBD1. Germline CDR1 reads MGHDK; CDR2 reads SYGVNS. V shed 6 bases, J shed 4 bases, and the junction held 7 bases outside the gene matches. CDR3 length equals 15 residues. CDR3 loop: CASRAQGAVTGELFF. The CDR3 coding sequence is TGTGCCAGCAGGGCCCAGGGGGCCGTCACCGGGGAGCTGTTTTTT.

This clone showed up just once. The chain carries TRBV7-2 and TRBJ2-7, with 12 bases aligning to TRBD1. The CDR3 loop spans 16 amino acids. The germline CDR1 and CDR2 sequences are SGHTA and FQGNSA. J gave up 5 bases and V 5 bases, and 10 bases lay outside the gene matches. The CDR3 protein is CASSIVRWDRGHEQYF. In DNA form, the CDR3 reads TGTGCCAGCAGCATAGTGCGATGGGACAGGGGGCACGAGCAGTACTTC.

V gene TRBV19 combines with J gene TRBJ1-3, with TRBD1 matching over 7 bases. Germline V gives CDR1 LNHDA, CDR2 SQIVND (reference sequence). V gave up 3 bases and J gave up 6 bases; unmatched junction bases: 17. The CDR3 is made up of 18 amino acids. The CDR3 region has the DNA TGTGCCAGTAGTATCGTGTACTACGGGACAGTTACTTCAAACACCATATATTTT. As protein: CASSIVYYGTVTSNTIYF.

The chain employs TRBV6-1 and TRBJ2-7, with D perhaps TRBD1 (5 bases). CDR1 is MNHNS and CDR2 is SASEGT in the germline V gene. This CDR3 has 14 residues. Trimming took 1 base from V and 2 from J, leaving 9 bases between them. The CDR3 loop reads CASSEGTIPYEQYF. The CDR3 DNA sequence: TGTGCCAGCAGTGAAGGGACAATTCCCTACGAGCAGTACTTC.

The chain employs TRBV12-2 and TRBJ1-6; the DNA was not compared with TRBD1, the D call given in the table. TRBV12-2 is labeled a pseudogene. The CDR3 consists of 17 residues. The CDR3 loop reads CASRREYRDRDYSPLHF. Written as DNA, the CDR3 is TGTGCAAGTCGTCGCGAGTACCGAGACAGGGACTATTCACCCCTCCACTTT.

This clone was detected only once. The chain has TRBV28 and TRBJ1-5; D uncertain. The CDR3 loop spans 13 amino acids. CDR1 and CDR2 from the germline V gene are MDHEN and SYDVKM. V lost 8 bases and J 4 bases, leaving 12 bases between the germline ends. The CDR3 nucleotides are TGTGCCAGCGGAACGGGAGGAAATCAGCCCCAGCATTTT. Translated, it gives CASGTGGNQPQHF.

V and J are TRBV7-2 and TRBJ2-7; D perhaps matches TRBD1 (6 bases). This CDR3 spans 15 amino acids. V was clipped by 3 bases and J by 4 bases, with 16 bases between them. Germline V gives CDR1 SGHTA, CDR2 FQGNSA. The CDR3 here is CASSLRAGAGYEQYF. Written as DNA, the CDR3 is TGTGCCAGCAGCTTGAGGGCAGGGGCAGGTTACGAGCAGTACTTC.

Here the CDR3 DNA reads TGTGCCAGCAGCTTAACAGGGCTAGCCAGCTCGAACAATGAGCAGTTCTTC. Translated, it gives CASSLTGLASSNNEQFF. J is TRBJ2-1 and V is TRBV7-3, with D maybe TRBD2 (5 bases). CDR3 length: 17 amino acids. V was clipped by 0 bases and J by 5 bases, with 17 bases between them. The germline gives CDR1 SGHTA, CDR2 FQGTGA.

This clone was counted only a few times. The chain links TRBV6-1 to TRBJ1-1; no definite D call. Trimming took off 3 bases at V and 4 bases at J, with 9 bases between the two ends. Germline-derived CDR1 and CDR2 are MNHNS and SASEGT. This CDR3 spans 13 amino acids. The CDR3 DNA sequence: TGTGCCAGCAGTGAGGTACGGGGCACTGAAGCTTTCTTT. This sequence encodes CASSEVRGTEAFF.

The V gene is TRBV9, the J gene TRBJ2-2; a weak D match, TRBD2 (5 bases). CDR3 size: 16 residues. The V gene lost 0 bases and the J gene lost 2 bases, with 11 bases spanning the gap. Germline CDR1 SGDLS, CDR2 YYNGEE. CDR3 loop: CASSVVTGINTGELFF. CDR3 nucleotides: TGTGCCAGCAGCGTAGTTACGGGAATCAACACCGGGGAGCTGTTTTTT.

The chain links TRBV11-2 to TRBJ1-2, with D possibly matching TRBD1 (6 bases). This CDR3 region has 14 residues. The germline V gene has CDR1 SGHAT and CDR2 FQNNGV. The V gene lost 1 base and the J gene lost 5 bases, with 11 bases spanning the gap. CDR3 in DNA: TGTGCCAGCAGCTTAGCAGGGGTGGATTATGGCTACACCTTC. Its translation: CASSLAGVDYGYTF.

This chain joins TRBV4-3 and TRBJ2-5; TRBD2 aligns across 9 bases. The CDR3 has 17 residues. V shed 4 bases and J 2 bases; nucleotides not matched to a gene: 11. Germline V gene data show CDR1 as LGHNA and CDR2 as YSLEER. Here the CDR3 DNA reads TGCGCCAGCAGCCCCCGACGGGCGGGAGGGGTACAAGAGACCCAGTACTTC. Its translation: CASSPRRAGGVQETQYF.

This clone turned up a few times. The rearrangement links TRBV9 to TRBJ2-1, with no clear D. This CDR3 comprises 13 residues. Trimming stripped 0 bases from V and 7 bases from J, with 8 bases between. Looked up from germline, CDR1 is SGDLS and CDR2 is YYNGEE. CDR3 sequence (DNA): TGTGCCAGCAGCGTAGGAGGAGATAATGAGCAGTTCTTC. Its protein is CASSVGGDNEQFF.

The chain employs TRBV10-3 and TRBJ2-7; 10 nucleotides agree with TRBD2. Germline CDR1 is ENHRY and CDR2 is SYGVKD. V shed 8 bases and J 4 bases; nucleotides not matched to a gene: 8. The CDR3 is made up of 14 amino acids. The CDR3 is CAIGASGSGYEQYF. For the CDR3, the DNA is TGTGCCATCGGAGCTAGCGGGAGCGGGTACGAGCAGTACTTC.

The V gene is TRBV9, the J gene TRBJ2-6; the D is unclear. The V and J ends lost 5 bases and 0 bases respectively, with 3 bases between them. Germline V CDR1 and CDR2: SGDLS, YYNGEE. This CDR3 spans 13 amino acids. The CDR3 region has the DNA TGTGCCAGCAGGAGCTCTGGGGCCAACGTCCTGACTTTC. It is translated as CASRSSGANVLTF.

The V gene is TRBV4-3, the J gene TRBJ1-3, with D perhaps matching TRBD1 (5 bases). The ends were cut back, 3 bases at V and 0 bases at J, with 15 bases in the middle. CDR3 size: 17 residues. Germline CDR1 is LGHNA and CDR2 is YSLEER. CDR3: CASSQGQTASSGNTIYF. The CDR3 DNA sequence: TGCGCCAGCAGCCAGGGGCAGACAGCGAGCTCTGGAAACACCATATATTTT.

This chain uses TRBV14 with TRBJ2-1, with TRBD2 identical over 9 bases. CDR3 length: 16 amino acids. CDR1 and CDR2 (germline): SGHDN, FVKESK. The trim removed 3 bases at V and 7 bases at J, leaving 10 bases unmatched. The CDR3 sequence: CASSHIAGETNNEQFF. CDR3 nucleotide sequence: TGTGCCAGCAGCCACATAGCGGGAGAGACTAATAATGAGCAGTTCTTC.

The rearrangement links TRBV28 to TRBJ2-2; D is undetermined. This CDR3 spans 17 amino acids. Trimming shortened V by 2 bases and J by 0 bases, and 13 bases separated the two germline ends. CDR1 and CDR2 (germline): MDHEN, SYDVKM. The DNA of the CDR3 is TGTGCCAGCAGTTTACGCCCCGTGTCAGCGAACACCGGGGAGCTGTTTTTT. Protein sequence: CASSLRPVSANTGELFF.

The chain employs TRBV27 and TRBJ1-5; no definite D call. The CDR3 loop spans 14 amino acids. V was clipped by 3 bases and J by 11 bases, with 17 bases between them. CDR1 is MNHEY and CDR2 is SMNVEV in the germline V gene (reference sequence). The chain's CDR3 is CASSFSSQRSTQHF. The CDR3 bases are TGTGCCAGCAGTTTCTCCTCCCAGCGTTCGACCCAGCATTTT.

The gene calls are TRBV27 and TRBJ2-1, with 10 bases that match TRBD2. Trimming cost V 5 bases and J 8 bases; bases outside gene matches: 15. The germline V gene encodes CDR1 MNHEY and CDR2 SMNVEV (reference sequence). The CDR3 sequence is 17 residues long. The CDR3 reads CASSGGAPGLAFDEQFF. DNA for the CDR3: TGTGCCAGCAGTGGGGGCGCCCCGGGACTAGCGTTCGATGAGCAGTTCTTC.

V is TRBV4-1 and J is TRBJ2-7; a weak D match, TRBD2 (7 bases). The germline CDR1 and CDR2 sequences are MGHRA and YSYEKL. The V end was cut by 3 bases, the J end by 5 bases, with 17 bases between. CDR3 length: 15 amino acids. CDR3 DNA sequence: TGCGCCAGCAGCCAGTCGGGGGCGGGAGCCCACGAGCAGTACTTC. Its translation: CASSQSGAGAHEQYF.

The chain uses TRBV5-1 and TRBJ2-3; D perhaps matches TRBD2 (6 bases). The length of the CDR3 is 15 residues. The V gene lost 6 bases and the J gene lost 2 bases, with 16 bases spanning the gap. CDR1 SGHRS and CDR2 YFSETQ come from the germline V gene. The CDR3 reads CASTDSGYYTDTQYF. For the CDR3, the DNA is TGCGCCAGCACCGACAGCGGGTATTACACAGATACGCAGTATTTT.